This T cell receptor (beta chain) is from a study of T cell responses to AZD1222 COVID-19 vaccine. Study overall: Second-dose schedules of about 4 or about 12 weeks were combined.

A remark on this clone: Its antigen remains unidentified.

Broader study findings: The sample set comprised mostly white British donors with more females, and clonal diversity was possibly underestimated. All repertoire sampling was performed exclusively after the peak T cell response. Nearly half of the spike-specific TCRs reportedly recognize variant regions that carry no mutations.

Some clones are missing from TCRdb's copy, which holds only in-frame ones; the method was immunoSEQ multiplex PCR. The sample includes some 190,000 clones, over 75% seen only once; the top ten take about 6.9%. V was pared by 4 bases and J by 0 bases, with 21 bases between. The CDR3 contains 18 residues. Germline values: CDR1 SGHRS, CDR2 YFSETQ. The sequence was obtained from an adult in good health. The J gene is TRBJ2-3, the V gene TRBV5-1; maybe TRBD2 (6 bases). Sequences were derived from peripheral blood, sampled on day 0 of AZD1222 vaccination. The CDR3 protein is CASSPRLWARGSTDTQYF. CDR3 nucleotide sequence: TGCGCCAGCAGCCCCCGGCTATGGGCGCGGGGTAGCACAGATACGCAGTATTTT.